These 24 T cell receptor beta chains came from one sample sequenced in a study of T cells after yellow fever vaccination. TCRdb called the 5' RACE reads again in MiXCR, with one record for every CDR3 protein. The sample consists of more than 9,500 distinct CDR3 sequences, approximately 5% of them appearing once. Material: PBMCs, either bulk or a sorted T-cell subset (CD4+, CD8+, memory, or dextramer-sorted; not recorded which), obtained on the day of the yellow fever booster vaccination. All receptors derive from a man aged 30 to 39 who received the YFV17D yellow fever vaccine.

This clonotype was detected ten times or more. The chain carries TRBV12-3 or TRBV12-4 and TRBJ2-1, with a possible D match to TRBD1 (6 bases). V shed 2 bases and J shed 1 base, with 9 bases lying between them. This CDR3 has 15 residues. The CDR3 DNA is TGTGCCAGCAGTTTAACAGGGTGGTCCTACAATGAGCAGTTCTTC. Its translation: CASSLTGWSYNEQFF.

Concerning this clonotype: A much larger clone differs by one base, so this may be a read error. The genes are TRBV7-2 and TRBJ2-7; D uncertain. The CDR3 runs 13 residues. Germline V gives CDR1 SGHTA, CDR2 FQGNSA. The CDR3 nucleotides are TGTGCCAGCGGCTTCACCGACGGGTCCGAGCAGTACTTC. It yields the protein CASGFTDGSEQYF.

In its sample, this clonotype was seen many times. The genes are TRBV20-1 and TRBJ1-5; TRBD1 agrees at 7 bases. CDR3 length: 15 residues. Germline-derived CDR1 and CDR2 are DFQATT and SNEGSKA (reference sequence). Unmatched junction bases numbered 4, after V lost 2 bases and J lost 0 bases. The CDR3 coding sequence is TGCAGTGCTAGAAACAGGGGTCTTAGCAATCAGCCCCAGCATTTT. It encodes CSARNRGLSNQPQHF.

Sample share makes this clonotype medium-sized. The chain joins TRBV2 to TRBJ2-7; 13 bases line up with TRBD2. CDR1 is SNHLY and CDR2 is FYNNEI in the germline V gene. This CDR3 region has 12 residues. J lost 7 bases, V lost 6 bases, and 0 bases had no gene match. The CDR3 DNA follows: TGTGCCAGCAGGGGACTAGCGGGGGAGCAGTACTTC. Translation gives CASRGLAGEQYF.

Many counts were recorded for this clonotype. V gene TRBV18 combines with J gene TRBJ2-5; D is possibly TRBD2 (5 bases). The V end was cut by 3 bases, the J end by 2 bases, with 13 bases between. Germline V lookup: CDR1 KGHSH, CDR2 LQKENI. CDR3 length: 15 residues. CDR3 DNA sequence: TGTGCCAGCTCACCGGTCGGGGTAGGGCAAGAGACCCAGTACTTC. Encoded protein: CASSPVGVGQETQYF.

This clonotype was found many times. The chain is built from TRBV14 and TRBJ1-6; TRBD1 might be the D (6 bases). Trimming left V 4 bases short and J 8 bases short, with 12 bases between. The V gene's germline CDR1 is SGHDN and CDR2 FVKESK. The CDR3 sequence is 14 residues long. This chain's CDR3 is CASSRGGGHSPLHF. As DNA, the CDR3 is TGTGCCAGCAGCCGGGGCGGGGGGCATTCACCCCTCCACTTT. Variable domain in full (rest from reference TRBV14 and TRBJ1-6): EAGVTQFPSHSVIEKGQTVTLRCDPISGHDNLYWYRRVMGKEIKFLLHFVKESKQDESGMPNNRFLAERTGGTYSTLKVQPAELEDSGVYFCASSRGGGHSPLHFGNGTRLTVT.

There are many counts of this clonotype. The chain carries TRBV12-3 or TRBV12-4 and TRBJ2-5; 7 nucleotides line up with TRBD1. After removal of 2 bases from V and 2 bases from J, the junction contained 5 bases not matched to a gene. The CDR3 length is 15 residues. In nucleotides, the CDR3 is TGTGCCAGCAGTTTAAGGGTACAGGGGCAAGAGACCCAGTACTTC. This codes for CASSLRVQGQETQYF.

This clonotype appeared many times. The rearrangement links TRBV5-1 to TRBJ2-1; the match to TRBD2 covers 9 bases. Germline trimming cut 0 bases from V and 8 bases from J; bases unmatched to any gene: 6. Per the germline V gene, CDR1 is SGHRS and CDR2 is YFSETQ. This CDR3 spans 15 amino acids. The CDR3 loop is CASSLVVSGSYEQFF. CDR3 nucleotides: TGCGCCAGCAGCTTGGTCGTTAGCGGGAGCTATGAGCAGTTCTTC.

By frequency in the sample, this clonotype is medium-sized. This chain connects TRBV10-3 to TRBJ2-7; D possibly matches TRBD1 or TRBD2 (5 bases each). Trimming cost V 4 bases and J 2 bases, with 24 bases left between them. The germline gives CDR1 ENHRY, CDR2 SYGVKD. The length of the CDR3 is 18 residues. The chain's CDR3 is CAISGITRGTATPYEQYF. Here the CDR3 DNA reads TGTGCCATCAGTGGGATAACTCGAGGGACGGCCACCCCCTACGAGCAGTACTTC.

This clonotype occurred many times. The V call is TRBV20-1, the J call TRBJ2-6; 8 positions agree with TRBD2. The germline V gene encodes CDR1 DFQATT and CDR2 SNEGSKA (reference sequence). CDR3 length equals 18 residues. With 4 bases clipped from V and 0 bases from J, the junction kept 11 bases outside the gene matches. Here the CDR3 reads CSAISGTRSTSGANVLTF. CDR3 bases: TGCAGTGCTATTTCCGGGACTAGGAGTACCTCTGGGGCCAACGTCCTGACTTTC.

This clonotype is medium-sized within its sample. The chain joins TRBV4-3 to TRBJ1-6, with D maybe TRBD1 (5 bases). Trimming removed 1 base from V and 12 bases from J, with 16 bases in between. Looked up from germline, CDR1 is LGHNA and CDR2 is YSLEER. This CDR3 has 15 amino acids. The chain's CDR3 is CASSQVWGGREPLHF. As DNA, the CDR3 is TGCGCCAGCAGCCAAGTTTGGGGGGGGAGGGAACCCCTCCACTTT.

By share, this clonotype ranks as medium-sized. CDR3 nucleotides: TGTGCCAGCAGGCCGGTCGGGGAGCTGTTTTTT. Translation: CASRPVGELFF. The rearrangement uses TRBV12-3 or TRBV12-4 and TRBJ2-2; no definite D call. The CDR3 totals 11 residues. The ends were cut back, 6 bases at V and 7 bases at J, with 6 bases in the middle.

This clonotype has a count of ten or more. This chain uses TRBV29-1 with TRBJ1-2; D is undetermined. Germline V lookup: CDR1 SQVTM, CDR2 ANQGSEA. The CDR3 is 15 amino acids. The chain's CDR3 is CSPPVDDPPRYGYTF. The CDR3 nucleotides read TGCAGTCCGCCGGTCGATGATCCTCCTCGCTATGGCTACACCTTC.

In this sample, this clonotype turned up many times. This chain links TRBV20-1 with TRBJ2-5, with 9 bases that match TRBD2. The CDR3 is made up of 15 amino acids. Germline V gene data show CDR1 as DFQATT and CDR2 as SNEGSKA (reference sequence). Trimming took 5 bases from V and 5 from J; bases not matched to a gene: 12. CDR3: CSASKLAGRGETQYF. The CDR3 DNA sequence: TGCAGTGCTTCTAAACTAGCGGGCCGCGGGGAGACCCAGTACTTC.

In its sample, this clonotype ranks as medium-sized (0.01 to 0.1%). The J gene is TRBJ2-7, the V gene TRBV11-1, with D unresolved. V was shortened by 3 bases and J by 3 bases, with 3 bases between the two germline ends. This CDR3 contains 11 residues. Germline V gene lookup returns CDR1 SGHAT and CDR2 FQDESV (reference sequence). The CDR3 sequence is CASSFDYEQYF. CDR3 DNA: TGTGCCAGCAGCTTTGACTACGAGCAGTACTTC.

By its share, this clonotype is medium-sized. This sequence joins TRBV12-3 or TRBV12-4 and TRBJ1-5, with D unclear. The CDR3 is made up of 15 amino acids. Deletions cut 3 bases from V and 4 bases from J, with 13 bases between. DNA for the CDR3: TGTGCCAGCAGTTTGGCAGCCTCGGGGAATCAGCCCCAGCATTTT. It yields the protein CASSLAASGNQPQHF.

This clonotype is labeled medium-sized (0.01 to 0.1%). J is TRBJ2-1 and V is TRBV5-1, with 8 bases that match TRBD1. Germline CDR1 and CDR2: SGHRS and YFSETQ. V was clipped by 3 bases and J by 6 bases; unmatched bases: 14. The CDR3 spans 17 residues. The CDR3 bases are TGCGCCAGCAGCTCAGCCACCGGACAGGGTTGGGGCAATGAGCAGTTCTTC. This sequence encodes CASSSATGQGWGNEQFF.

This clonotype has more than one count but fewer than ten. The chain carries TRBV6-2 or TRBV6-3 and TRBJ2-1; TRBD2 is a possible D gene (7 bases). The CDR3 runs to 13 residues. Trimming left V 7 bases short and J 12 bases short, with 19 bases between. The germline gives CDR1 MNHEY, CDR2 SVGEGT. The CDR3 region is CASTLGEGGAQFF. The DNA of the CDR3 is TGTGCCAGCACCCTAGGGGAGGGGGGTGCGCAGTTCTTC.

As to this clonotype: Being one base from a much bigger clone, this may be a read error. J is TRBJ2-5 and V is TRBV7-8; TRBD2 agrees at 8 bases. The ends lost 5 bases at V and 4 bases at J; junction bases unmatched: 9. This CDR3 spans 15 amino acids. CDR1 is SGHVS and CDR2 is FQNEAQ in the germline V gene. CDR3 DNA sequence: TGTGCCAGCAGCCCTTCGGGAGGGCACAGAGAGACCCAGTACTTC. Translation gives CASSPSGGHRETQYF.

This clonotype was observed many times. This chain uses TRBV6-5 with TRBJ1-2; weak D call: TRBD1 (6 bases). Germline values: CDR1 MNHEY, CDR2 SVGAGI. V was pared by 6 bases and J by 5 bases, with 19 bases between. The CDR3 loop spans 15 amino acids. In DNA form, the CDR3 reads TGTGCCAGCAGGTACAAAGGACAGCGTGAATATGGCTACACCTTC. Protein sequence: CASRYKGQREYGYTF.

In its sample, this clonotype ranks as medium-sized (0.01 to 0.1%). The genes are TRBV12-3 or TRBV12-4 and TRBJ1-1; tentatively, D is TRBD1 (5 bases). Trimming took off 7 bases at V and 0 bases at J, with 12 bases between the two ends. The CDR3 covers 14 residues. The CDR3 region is CASILDSMNTEAFF. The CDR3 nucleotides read TGTGCCAGCATACTAGACAGTATGAACACTGAAGCTTTCTTT.

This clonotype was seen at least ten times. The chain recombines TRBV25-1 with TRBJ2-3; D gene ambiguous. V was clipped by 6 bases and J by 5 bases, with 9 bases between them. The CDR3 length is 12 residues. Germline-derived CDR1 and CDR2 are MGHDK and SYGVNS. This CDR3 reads CASREARDTQYF. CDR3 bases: TGTGCCAGCAGGGAAGCGAGAGATACGCAGTATTTT.

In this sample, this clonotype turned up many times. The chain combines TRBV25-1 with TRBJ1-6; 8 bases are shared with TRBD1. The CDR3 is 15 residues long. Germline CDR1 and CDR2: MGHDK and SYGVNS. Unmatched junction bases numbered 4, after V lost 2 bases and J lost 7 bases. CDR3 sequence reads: CASSEGRQGNSPLHF. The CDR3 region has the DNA TGTGCCAGCAGTGAAGGCCGACAGGGGAATTCACCCCTCCACTTT.

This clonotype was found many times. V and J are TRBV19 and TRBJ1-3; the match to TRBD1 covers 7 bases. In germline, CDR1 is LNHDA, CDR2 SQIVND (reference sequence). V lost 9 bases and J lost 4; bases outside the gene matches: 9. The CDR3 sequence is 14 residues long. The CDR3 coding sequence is TGTGCCAGCGCCTCGGGACAGCCCGGAAACACCATATATTTT. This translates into CASASGQPGNTIYF.